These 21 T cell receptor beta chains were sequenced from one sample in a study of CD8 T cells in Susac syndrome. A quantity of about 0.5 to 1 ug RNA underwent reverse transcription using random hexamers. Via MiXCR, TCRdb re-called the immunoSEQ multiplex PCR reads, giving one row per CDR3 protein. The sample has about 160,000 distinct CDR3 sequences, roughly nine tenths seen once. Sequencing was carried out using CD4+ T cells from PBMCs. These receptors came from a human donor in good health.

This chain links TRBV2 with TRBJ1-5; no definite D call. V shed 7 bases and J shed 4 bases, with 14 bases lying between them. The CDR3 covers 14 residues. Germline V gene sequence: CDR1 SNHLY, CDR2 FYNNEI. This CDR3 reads CASTPGYRNQPQHF. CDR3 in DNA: TGTGCCAGCACCCCGGGGTACCGGAATCAGCCCCAGCATTTT.

The CDR3 DNA follows: TGTGCCAGCAGCTTAGGGCTTTACCCTAGCAATCAGCCCCAGCATTTT. This encodes CASSLGLYPSNQPQHF. V usage is TRBV7-2 and J usage is TRBJ1-5; the D is unclear. Trimming took off 1 base at V and 0 bases at J, with 10 bases between the two ends. The germline gives CDR1 SGHTA, CDR2 FQGNSA. This CDR3 comprises 16 residues.

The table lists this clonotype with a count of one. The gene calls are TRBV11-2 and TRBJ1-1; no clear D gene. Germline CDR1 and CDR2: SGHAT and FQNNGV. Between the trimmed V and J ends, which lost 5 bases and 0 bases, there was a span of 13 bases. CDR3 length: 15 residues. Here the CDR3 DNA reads TGTGCCAGCAGCGACTCGGCTCTCATGAACACTGAAGCTTTCTTT. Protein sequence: CASSDSALMNTEAFF. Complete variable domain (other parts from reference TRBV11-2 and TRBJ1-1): EAGVAQSPRYKIIEKRQSVAFWCNPISGHATLYWYQQILGQGPKLLIQFQNNGVVDDSQLPKDRFSAERLKGVDSTLKIQPAKLEDSAVYLCASSDSALMNTEAFFGQGTRLTVV.

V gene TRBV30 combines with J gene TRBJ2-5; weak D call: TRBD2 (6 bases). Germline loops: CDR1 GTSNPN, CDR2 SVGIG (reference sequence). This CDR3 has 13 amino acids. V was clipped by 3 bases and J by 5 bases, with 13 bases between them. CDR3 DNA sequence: TGTGCCTGGAGGATAACGGGGGTCGAGACCCAGTACTTC. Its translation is CAWRITGVETQYF.

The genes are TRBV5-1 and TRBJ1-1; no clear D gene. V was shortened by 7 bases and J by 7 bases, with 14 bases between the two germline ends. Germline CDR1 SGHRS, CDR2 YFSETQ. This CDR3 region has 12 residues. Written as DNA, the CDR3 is TGCGCCAGCGCTCAGACACTGAATGAAGCTTTCTTT. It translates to CASAQTLNEAFF. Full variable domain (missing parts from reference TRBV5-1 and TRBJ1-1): KAGVTQTPRYLIKTRGQQVTLSCSPISGHRSVSWYQQTPGQGLQFLFEYFSETQRNKGNFPGRFSGRQFSNSRSEMNVSTLELGDSALYLCASAQTLNEAFFGQGTRLTVV.

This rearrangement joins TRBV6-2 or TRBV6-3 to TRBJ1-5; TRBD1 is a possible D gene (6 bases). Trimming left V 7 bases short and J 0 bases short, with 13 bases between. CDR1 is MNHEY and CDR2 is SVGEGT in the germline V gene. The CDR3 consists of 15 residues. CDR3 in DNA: TGTGCCAGCACCCGGGGGCTTTATAGCAATCAGCCCCAGCATTTT. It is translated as CASTRGLYSNQPQHF.

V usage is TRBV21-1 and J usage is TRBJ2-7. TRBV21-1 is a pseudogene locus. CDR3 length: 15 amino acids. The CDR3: CASSGISSGRYEQYF. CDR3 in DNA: TGTGCCAGCAGCGGTATCAGCTCAGGCCGCTACGAGCAGTACTTC.

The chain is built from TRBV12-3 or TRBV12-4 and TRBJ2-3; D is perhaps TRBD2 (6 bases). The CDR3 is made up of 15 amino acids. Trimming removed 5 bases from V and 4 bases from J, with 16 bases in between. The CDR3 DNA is TGTGCCAGCAGTCCCCGCGGGACCGTGTCAGATACGCAGTATTTT. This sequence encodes CASSPRGTVSDTQYF.

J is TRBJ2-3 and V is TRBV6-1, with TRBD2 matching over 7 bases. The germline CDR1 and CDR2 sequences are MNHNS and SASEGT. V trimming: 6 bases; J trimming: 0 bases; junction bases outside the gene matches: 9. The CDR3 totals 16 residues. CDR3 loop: CASSDQAGTSTDTQYF. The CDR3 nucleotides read TGTGCCAGCAGCGACCAAGCGGGGACTAGCACAGATACGCAGTATTTT.

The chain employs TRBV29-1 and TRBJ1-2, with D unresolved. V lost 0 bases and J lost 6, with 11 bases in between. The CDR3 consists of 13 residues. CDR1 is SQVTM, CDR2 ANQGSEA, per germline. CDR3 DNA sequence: TGCAGCGTTGAAGATCCTGCCCGGAATGGCTACACCTTC. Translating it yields CSVEDPARNGYTF.

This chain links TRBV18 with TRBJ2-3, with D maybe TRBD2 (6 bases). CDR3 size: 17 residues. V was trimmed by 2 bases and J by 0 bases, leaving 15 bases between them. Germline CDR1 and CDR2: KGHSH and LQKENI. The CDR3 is CASSPNSIAASTDTQYF. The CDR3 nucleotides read TGTGCCAGCTCACCAAACTCTATAGCGGCTAGCACAGATACGCAGTATTTT. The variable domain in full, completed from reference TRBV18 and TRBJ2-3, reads NAGVMQNPRHLVRRRGQEARLRCSPMKGHSHVYWYRQLPEEGLKFMVYLQKENIIDESGMPKERFSAEFPKEGPSILRIQQVVRGDSAAYFCASSPNSIAASTDTQYFGPGTRLTVL.

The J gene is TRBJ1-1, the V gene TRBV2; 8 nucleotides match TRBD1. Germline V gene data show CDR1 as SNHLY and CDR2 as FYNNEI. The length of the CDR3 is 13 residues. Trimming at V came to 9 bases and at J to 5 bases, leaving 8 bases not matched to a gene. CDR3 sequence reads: CASAGQGATEAFF. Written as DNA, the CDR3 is TGTGCCAGTGCGGGGCAGGGGGCAACTGAAGCTTTCTTT.

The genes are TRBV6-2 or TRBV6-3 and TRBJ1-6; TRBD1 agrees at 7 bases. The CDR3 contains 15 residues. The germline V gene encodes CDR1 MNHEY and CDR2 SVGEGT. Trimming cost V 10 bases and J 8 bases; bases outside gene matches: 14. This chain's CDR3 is CATIEKTGNYSPLHF. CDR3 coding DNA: TGTGCCACCATCGAGAAGACAGGGAATTATTCACCCCTCCACTTT.

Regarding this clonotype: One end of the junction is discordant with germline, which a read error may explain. The CDR3 loop reads CASSLSSGLRIF. CDR3 DNA sequence: TGTGCCAGCAGCTTGAGCTCCGGGCTCAGAATTTTC. The J gene is TRBJ2-4, the V gene TRBV7-9; D gene uncertain. This CDR3 is 12 amino acids long. Germline lookup yields CDR1 SEHNR and CDR2 FQNEAQ (reference sequence).

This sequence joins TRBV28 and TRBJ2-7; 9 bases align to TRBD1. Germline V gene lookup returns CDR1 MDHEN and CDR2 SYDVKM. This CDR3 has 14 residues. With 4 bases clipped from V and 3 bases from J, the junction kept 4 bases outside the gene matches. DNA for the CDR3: TGTGCCAGCAGTTACCGACAGGGGGACTACGAGCAGTACTTC. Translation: CASSYRQGDYEQYF.

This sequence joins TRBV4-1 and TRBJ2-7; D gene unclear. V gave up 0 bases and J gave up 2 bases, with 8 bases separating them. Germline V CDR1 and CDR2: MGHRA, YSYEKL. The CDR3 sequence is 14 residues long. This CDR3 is CASSQERDTYEQYF. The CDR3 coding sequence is TGCGCCAGCAGCCAAGAGCGCGACACCTACGAGCAGTACTTC.

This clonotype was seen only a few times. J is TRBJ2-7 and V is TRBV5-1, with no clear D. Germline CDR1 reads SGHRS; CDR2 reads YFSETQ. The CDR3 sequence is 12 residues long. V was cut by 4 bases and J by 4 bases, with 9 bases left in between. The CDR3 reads CASSPSQYEQYF. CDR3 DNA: TGCGCCAGCAGCCCCTCACAGTACGAGCAGTACTTC.

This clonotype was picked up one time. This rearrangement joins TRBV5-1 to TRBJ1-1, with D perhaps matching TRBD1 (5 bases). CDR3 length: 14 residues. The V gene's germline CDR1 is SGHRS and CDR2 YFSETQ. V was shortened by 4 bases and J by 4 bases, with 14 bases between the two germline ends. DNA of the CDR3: TGCGCCAGCAGCCTGGGGCCTTCCAGCACTGAAGCTTTCTTT. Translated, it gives CASSLGPSSTEAFF.

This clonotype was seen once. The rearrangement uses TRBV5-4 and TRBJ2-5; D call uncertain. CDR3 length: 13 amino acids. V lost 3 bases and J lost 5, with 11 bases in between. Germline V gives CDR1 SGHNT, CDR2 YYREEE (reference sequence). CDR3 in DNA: TGTGCCAGCAGCTCCCCGATGGCCGAGACCCAGTACTTC. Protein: CASSSPMAETQYF.

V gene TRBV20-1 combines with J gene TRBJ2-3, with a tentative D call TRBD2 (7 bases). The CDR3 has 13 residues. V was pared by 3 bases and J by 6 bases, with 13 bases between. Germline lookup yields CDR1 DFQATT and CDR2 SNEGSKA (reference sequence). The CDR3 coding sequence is TGCAGTGCTAGCCGGGGGGCCAGGGATACGCAGTATTTT. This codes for CSASRGARDTQYF.

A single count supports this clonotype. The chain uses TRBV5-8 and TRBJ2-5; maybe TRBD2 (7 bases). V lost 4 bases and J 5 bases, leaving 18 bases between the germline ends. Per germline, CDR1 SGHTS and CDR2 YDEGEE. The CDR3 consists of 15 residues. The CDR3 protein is CASSGGWGGAETQYF. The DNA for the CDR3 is TGTGCCAGCAGCGGGGGCTGGGGGGGCGCGGAGACCCAGTACTTC.